Listed below are T cell receptor beta chains from one sample, sequenced in a study of Ad26.COV2.S vaccination and SARS-CoV-2 variants. Here immunoSEQ multiplex PCR was the method, and the copy in TCRdb shows in-frame clones only, minus some. The profile shows about 440,000 clones, roughly 89% of them singletons. The material sequenced was peripheral blood, taken in a trial of Ad26.COV2.S vaccine versus placebo. These receptors were obtained from a person aged 18 to 65 who received the Ad26.COV2.S COVID-19 vaccine or a placebo. Each CDR3 is given with its conserved first and last residue. The order of the fields is J gene, clone size, V gene, D gene, CDR3 DNA, CDR3 protein. D genes are given only for firm matches. Rows give clone size only sometimes, using once, few, many, or a class for an expanded clone.

TRBJ1-5 | NA | TRBV2 | TRBD1 | TGTGCCAGCAGTGAAGGTAGCGACAGGGGGGTAGGTAGCAATCAGCCCCAGCATTTT | CASSEGSDRGVGSNQPQHF
TRBJ1-1 | once | TRBV7-9 | NA | TGTGCCAGCAGCTTAGTAGCGGGGAACACTGAAGCTTTCTTT | CASSLVAGNTEAFF
TRBJ2-7 | NA | TRBV7-3 | NA | TGTGCCAGCAGGACTGAACGGGACACCAAAATCGGTAGCTCCTACGAGCAGTACTTC | CASRTERDTKIGSSYEQYF
TRBJ2-7 | few | TRBV14 | NA | TGTGCCAGCAGCCTCCGGGACGGAGCCTACGAGCAGTACTTC | CASSLRDGAYEQYF
TRBJ1-3 | NA | TRBV5-4 | TRBD1 | TGTGCCAGCAGCTTGGTGGGACAGTCCTCTGGAAACACCATATATTTT | CASSLVGQSSGNTIYF
TRBJ2-1 | NA | TRBV5-1 | NA | TGCGCCAGCAGCTTGGCTAGCCGCTTCGGCAATGAGCAGTTCTTC | CASSLASRFGNEQFF
TRBJ2-7 | NA | TRBV7-2 | TRBD2 | TGTGCCAGCAGCTCCAGGCGGGCGGGAGCCGACGAGCAGTACTTC | CASSSRRAGADEQYF
TRBJ2-2 | once | TRBV7-2 | NA | TGTGCCAGCAGCTTTCTTCCGGGGGGCTCGGTAACGACCGGGGAGCTGTTTTTT | CASSFLPGGSVTTGELFF
TRBJ2-5 | NA | TRBV10-1 | TRBD1 | TGCGCCACCAGGACAGGTGAAGAGACCCAGTACTTC | CATRTGEETQYF
TRBJ2-4 | NA | TRBV6-5 | NA | TGTGCCAGCAGTCATCTGACCCTAGCCAAAAACATTCAGTACTTC | CASSHLTLAKNIQYF
TRBJ2-1 | NA | TRBV7-3 | TRBD2 | TGTGCCAGCAGCGTGACTAGCGGGAGCTACAATGAGCAGTTCTTC | CASSVTSGSYNEQFF
TRBJ2-3 | NA | TRBV5-6 | NA | TGTGCCAGCAGCTTAATTGGCGTGAATACGCAGTATTTT | CASSLIGVNTQYF
TRBJ1-4 | few | TRBV19 | NA | TGTGCCAGTAGTCCTGGTGGGTCTGGGGAAAAACTGTTTTTT | CASSPGGSGEKLFF
TRBJ1-4 | NA | TRBV24-1 | NA | TGTGCCACCAGCGCTTACAGTGATGTTAATGAAAAACTGTTTTTT | CATSAYSDVNEKLFF
TRBJ2-2 | NA | TRBV15 | NA | TGTGCCGCGTCCGGGGGCAAGAACACCGGGGAGCTGTTTTTT | CAASGGKNTGELFF
TRBJ1-2 | NA | TRBV10-3 | NA | TGTGCCATCAGTCCGACTATTAACAGCTATGGCTACACCTTC | CAISPTINSYGYTF
TRBJ2-7 | NA | TRBV28 | NA | TGTGCCAGCATCGGGTCCACCTACGAGCAGTACTTC | CASIGSTYEQYF
TRBJ1-2 | NA | TRBV5-1 | NA | TGCGCCAGCAGCTTGAACGGGGGAGATGGCTACACCTTC | CASSLNGGDGYTF
TRBJ2-1 | NA | TRBV4-1 | TRBD2 | TGCGCCAGCAGCCAAGGGGGACTAGCGGGAGGGCCTGGGGGCAATGAGCAGTTCTTC | CASSQGGLAGGPGGNEQFF
TRBJ2-7 | once | TRBV20-1 | NA | TGCAGTGCGAGGAGAGAATACGAGCAGTACTTC | CSARREYEQYF
TRBJ2-2 | NA | TRBV9 | NA | TGTGCCAGCAGCAACCCGGGACGACACCCTAGAACGAACACCGGGGAGCTGTTTTTT | CASSNPGRHPRTNTGELFF
TRBJ2-5 | NA | TRBV20-1 | TRBD2 | TGCAGTGCTAGTGACGCTAGCGGGAGGGCCGGGCAAGAGACCCAGTACTTC | CSASDASGRAGQETQYF
TRBJ1-4 | NA | TRBV19 | NA | TGTGCCAGTAGTATACGGAGGAGTGTTGAAAAACTGTTTTTT | CASSIRRSVEKLFF
TRBJ2-7 | NA | TRBV7-2 | TRBD1 | TGTGCCAGCAGCTCCCCCGGACAGGGCATTGGGATATACGAGCAGTACTTC | CASSSPGQGIGIYEQYF
TRBJ1-1 | NA | TRBV19 | NA | TGTGCCAGTAGTCCTCTGGGTCCACCCCAAGAAGCTTTCTTT | CASSPLGPPQEAFF
TRBJ1-6 | NA | TRBV28 | NA | TGTGCCTTGGGAGAGGGTATGGGGGCAAATTCACCCCTCCACTTT | CALGEGMGANSPLHF
TRBJ2-2 | few | TRBV5-1 | NA | TGCGCCAGCAGCTGGAACACCGGGGAGCTGTTTTTT | CASSWNTGELFF